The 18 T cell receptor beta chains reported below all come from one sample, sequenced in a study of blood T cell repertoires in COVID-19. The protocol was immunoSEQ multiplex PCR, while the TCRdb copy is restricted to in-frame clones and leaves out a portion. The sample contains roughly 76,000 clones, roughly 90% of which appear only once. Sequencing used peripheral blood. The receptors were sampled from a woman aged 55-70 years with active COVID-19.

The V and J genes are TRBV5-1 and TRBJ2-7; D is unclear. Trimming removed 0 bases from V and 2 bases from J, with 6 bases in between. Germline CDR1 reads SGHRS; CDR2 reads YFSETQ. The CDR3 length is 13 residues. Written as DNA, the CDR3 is TGCGCCAGCAGCTTGGAGCAGGCCTACGAGCAGTACTTC. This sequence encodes CASSLEQAYEQYF.

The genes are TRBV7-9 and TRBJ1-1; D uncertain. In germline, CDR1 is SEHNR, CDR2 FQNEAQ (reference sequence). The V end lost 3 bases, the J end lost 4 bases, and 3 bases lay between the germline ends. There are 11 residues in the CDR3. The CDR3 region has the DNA TGTGCCAGCAGCTTCGGCACTGAAGCTTTCTTT. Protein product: CASSFGTEAFF.

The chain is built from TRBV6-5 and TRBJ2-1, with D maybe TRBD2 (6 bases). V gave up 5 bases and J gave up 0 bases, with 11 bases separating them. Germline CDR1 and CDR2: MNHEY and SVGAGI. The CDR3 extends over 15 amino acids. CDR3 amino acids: CASSPYGGSYNEQFF. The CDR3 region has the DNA TGTGCCAGCAGTCCCTACGGGGGCTCCTACAATGAGCAGTTCTTC.

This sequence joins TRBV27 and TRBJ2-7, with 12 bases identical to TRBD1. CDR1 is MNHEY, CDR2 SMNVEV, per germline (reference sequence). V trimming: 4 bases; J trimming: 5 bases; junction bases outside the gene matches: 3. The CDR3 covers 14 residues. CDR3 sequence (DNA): TGTGCCAGCAGTTCCGGGACAGGGGGCAACGAGCAGTACTTC. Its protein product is CASSSGTGGNEQYF.

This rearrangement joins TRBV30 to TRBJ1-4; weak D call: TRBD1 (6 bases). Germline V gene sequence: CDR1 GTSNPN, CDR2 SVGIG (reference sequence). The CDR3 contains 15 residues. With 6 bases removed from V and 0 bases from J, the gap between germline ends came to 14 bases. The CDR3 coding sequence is TGTGCCTGCCACCCAGGGGAGACAACTAATGAAAAACTGTTTTTT. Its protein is CACHPGETTNEKLFF. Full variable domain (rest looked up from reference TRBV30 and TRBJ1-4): SQTIHQWPATLVQPVGSPLSLECTVEGTSNPNLYWYRQAAGRGLQLLFYSVGIGQISSEVPQNLSASRPQDRQFILSSKKLLLSDSGFYLCACHPGETTNEKLFFGSGTQLSVL.

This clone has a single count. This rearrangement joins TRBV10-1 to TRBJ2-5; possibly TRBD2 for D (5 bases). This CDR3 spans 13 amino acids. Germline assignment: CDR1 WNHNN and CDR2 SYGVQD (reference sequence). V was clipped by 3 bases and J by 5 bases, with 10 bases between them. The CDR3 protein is CASSDRGWETQYF. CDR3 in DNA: TGCGCCAGCAGTGATCGGGGTTGGGAGACCCAGTACTTC.

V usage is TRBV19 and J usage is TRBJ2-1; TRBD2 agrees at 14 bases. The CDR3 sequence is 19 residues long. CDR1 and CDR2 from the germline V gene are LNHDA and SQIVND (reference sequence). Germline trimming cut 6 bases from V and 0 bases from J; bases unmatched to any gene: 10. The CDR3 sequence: CASRGGTSGSLSSYNEQFF. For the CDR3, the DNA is TGTGCCAGTAGGGGGGGGACTAGCGGGAGCCTCAGCTCCTACAATGAGCAGTTCTTC.

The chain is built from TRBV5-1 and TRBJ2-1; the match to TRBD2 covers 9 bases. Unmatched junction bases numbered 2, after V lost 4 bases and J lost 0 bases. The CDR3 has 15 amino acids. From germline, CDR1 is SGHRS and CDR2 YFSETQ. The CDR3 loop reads CASSPTSGSYNEQFF. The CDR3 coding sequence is TGCGCCAGCAGCCCGACTAGCGGCTCCTACAATGAGCAGTTCTTC.

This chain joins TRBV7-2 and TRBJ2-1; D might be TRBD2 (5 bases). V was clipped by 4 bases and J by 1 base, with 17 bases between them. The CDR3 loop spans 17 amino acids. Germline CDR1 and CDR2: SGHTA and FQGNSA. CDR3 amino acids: CASSSLRGRKSYNEQFF. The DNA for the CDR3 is TGTGCCAGCAGCTCACTGCGAGGGCGGAAGTCCTACAATGAGCAGTTCTTC.

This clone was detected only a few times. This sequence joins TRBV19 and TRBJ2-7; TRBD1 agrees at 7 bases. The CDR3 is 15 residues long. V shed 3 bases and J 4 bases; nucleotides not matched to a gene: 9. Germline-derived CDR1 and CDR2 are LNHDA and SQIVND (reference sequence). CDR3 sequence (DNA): TGTGCCAGTAGTATGTGGGACAGAGGGGGATACGAGCAGTACTTC. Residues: CASSMWDRGGYEQYF.

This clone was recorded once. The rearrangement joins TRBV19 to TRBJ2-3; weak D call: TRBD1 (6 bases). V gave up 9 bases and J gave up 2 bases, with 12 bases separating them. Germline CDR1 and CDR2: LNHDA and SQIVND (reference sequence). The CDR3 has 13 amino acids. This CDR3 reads CASEGQNTDTQYF. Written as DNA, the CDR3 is TGTGCCAGCGAAGGACAGAACACAGATACGCAGTATTTT.

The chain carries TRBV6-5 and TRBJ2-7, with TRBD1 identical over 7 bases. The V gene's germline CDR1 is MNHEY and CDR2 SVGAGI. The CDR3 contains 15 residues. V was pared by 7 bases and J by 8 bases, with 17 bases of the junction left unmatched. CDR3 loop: CASNRGQSFPTKQYF. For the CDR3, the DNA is TGTGCCAGCAATAGGGGGCAGTCCTTTCCTACGAAGCAGTACTTC.

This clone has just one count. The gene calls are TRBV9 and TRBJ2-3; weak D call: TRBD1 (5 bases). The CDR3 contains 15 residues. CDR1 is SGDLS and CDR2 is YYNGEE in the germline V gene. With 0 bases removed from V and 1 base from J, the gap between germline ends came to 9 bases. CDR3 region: CASSVAVQGTDTQYF. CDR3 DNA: TGTGCCAGCAGCGTAGCCGTACAGGGCACAGATACGCAGTATTTT.

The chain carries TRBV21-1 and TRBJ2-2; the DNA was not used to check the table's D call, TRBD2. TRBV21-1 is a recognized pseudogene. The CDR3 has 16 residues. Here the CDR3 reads CASSKDSGDSTGELFF. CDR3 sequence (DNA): TGTGCCAGCAGCAAAGATTCCGGGGATTCCACCGGGGAGCTGTTTTTT.

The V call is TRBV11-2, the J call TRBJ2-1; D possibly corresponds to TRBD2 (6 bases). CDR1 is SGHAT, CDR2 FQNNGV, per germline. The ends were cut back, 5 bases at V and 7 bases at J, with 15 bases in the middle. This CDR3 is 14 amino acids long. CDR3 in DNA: TGTGCCAGCAGCGAAGCGGGCCCGCGGAATGAGCAGTTCTTC. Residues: CASSEAGPRNEQFF.

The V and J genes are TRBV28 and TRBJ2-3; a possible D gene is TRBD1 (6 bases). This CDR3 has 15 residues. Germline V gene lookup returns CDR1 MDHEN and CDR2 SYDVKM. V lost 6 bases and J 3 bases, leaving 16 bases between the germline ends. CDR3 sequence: CASSLTGHPTDTQYF. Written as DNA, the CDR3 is TGTGCCAGCAGCCTGACGGGACACCCTACAGATACGCAGTATTTT.

In DNA, the CDR3 is TGTGCCAGCAGTTTACAGGGGGCGAACACTGAAGCTTTCTTT. Amino acids: CASSLQGANTEAFF. V gene TRBV5-6 combines with J gene TRBJ1-1, with TRBD1 identical over 9 bases. The CDR3 extends over 14 amino acids. The ends lost 5 bases at V and 1 base at J; junction bases unmatched: 3. Germline lookup yields CDR1 SGHDT and CDR2 YYEEEE.

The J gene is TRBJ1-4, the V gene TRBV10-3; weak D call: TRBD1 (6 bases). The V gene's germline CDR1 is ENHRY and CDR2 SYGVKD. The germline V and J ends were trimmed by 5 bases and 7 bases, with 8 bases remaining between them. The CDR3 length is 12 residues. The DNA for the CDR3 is TGTGCCATCAGTCAACAGGGTGAAAAACTGTTTTTT. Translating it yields CAISQQGEKLFF.